The 13 T cell receptor beta chains below were found in one sample sequenced in a study of cytomegalovirus exposure and HLA in healthy donors (dated by TCRdb to the late 2010s). Receptor amplification or capture employed the immunoSEQ multiplex PCR assay. For the multiplex PCR, a mixture combining 60 forward primers for TCR Vbeta segments and 13 reverse primers for TCR Jbeta segments was used. The table comes from immuneACCESS by way of TCRdb, which keeps in-frame sequences with V and J called. Part of the clones is missing from these tables; in studies checked, under half for an unresolved V gene and the rest for unknown reasons. The sample table records 90,000 to 120,000 clones; 82% of these occur just once. The biggest ten clones account for under 3.5% of the sample. The sequenced sample consisted of PBMCs. The source of these receptors is a man aged 25 to 40 in good health and CMV-seropositive.

This chain connects TRBV5-1 to TRBJ1-3, with 8 bases fitting TRBD1. The CDR3 consists of 14 residues. Trimming cost V 3 bases and J 4 bases; bases outside gene matches: 3. Germline V gene sequence: CDR1 SGHRS, CDR2 YFSETQ. Here the CDR3 DNA reads TGCGCCAGCAGCTCTGGACAGGGAGGAAACACCATATATTTT. Protein sequence: CASSSGQGGNTIYF.

Regarding this clone: The same CDR3 also results from other DNA sequences found in this sample. CDR3 sequence: CASSSTENTEAFF. CDR3 coding DNA: TGTGCCAGCTCGTCGACAGAGAACACTGAAGCTTTCTTT. The chain recombines TRBV18 with TRBJ1-1; perhaps TRBD1 as D (5 bases). Germline values: CDR1 KGHSH, CDR2 LQKENI. This CDR3 comprises 13 residues. Trimming left V 6 bases short and J 1 base short, with 9 bases between. The variable domain in full, with the rest retrieved from reference TRBV18 and TRBJ1-1, is NAGVMQNPRHLVRRRGQEARLRCSPMKGHSHVYWYRQLPEEGLKFMVYLQKENIIDESGMPKERFSAEFPKEGPSILRIQQVVRGDSAAYFCASSSTENTEAFFGQGTRLTVV.

This clone has only one observation. The rearrangement joins TRBV27 to TRBJ2-7; TRBD1 matches at 8 bases. V gave up 5 bases and J gave up 4 bases; unmatched junction bases: 10. Germline values: CDR1 MNHEY, CDR2 SMNVEV (reference sequence). The CDR3 is 15 amino acids. The chain's CDR3 is CASSPGTGIVYEQYF. Written as DNA, the CDR3 is TGTGCCAGCAGTCCTGGGACAGGAATTGTATACGAGCAGTACTTC.

The V call is TRBV5-1, the J call TRBJ1-2, with D possibly matching TRBD1 (6 bases). There are 14 residues in the CDR3. Germline loops: CDR1 SGHRS, CDR2 YFSETQ. Trimming left V 5 bases short and J 12 bases short, with 23 bases between. This chain's CDR3 is CASRTMDSTMAHTF. In DNA, the CDR3 is TGCGCCAGCAGGACAATGGACAGTACTATGGCGCACACCTTC.

This chain connects TRBV19 to TRBJ1-2; possible D gene TRBD1, 5 bases. Germline CDR1 LNHDA, CDR2 SQIVND (reference sequence). V was trimmed by 6 bases and J by 4 bases, leaving 18 bases between them. The CDR3 runs to 15 residues. The DNA of the CDR3 is TGTGCCAGTAGGGGCTCTTGGGGCCCTATCTATGGCTACACCTTC. Its translation: CASRGSWGPIYGYTF.

The chain employs TRBV19 and TRBJ2-3, with 11 bases fitting TRBD2. The length of the CDR3 is 16 residues. CDR1 is LNHDA, CDR2 SQIVND, per germline (reference sequence). With 6 bases clipped from V and 2 bases from J, the junction kept 7 bases outside the gene matches. CDR3 amino acids: CASRGTSGTPTDTQYF. CDR3 in DNA: TGTGCCAGTAGGGGGACTAGCGGTACTCCCACAGATACGCAGTATTTT.

V gene TRBV6-1 combines with J gene TRBJ2-7; perhaps TRBD1 as D (6 bases). The CDR3 is made up of 13 amino acids. Looked up from germline, CDR1 is MNHNS and CDR2 is SASEGT. V was clipped by 5 bases and J by 2 bases, with 10 bases between them. The CDR3, as DNA: TGTGCCAGCAGTAGGACAGAAACCTACGAGCAGTACTTC. Its translation: CASSRTETYEQYF.

The V gene is TRBV18, the J gene TRBJ2-3, with 11 bases fitting TRBD2. The V segment lost 3 bases and the J segment 0 bases; nucleotides outside the gene matches: 8. The CDR3 contains 18 residues. CDR1 and CDR2 (germline): KGHSH, LQKENI. The CDR3 bases are TGTGCCAGCTCACCCCTAGCGGGGGGACCCTCTAGCACAGATACGCAGTATTTT. Encoded protein: CASSPLAGGPSSTDTQYF.

This sequence joins TRBV11-3 and TRBJ1-2; D is possibly TRBD1 (6 bases). The V end was cut by 1 base, the J end by 4 bases, with 13 bases between. This CDR3 is built from 15 residues. Germline values: CDR1 SGHNT, CDR2 YENEEA. The CDR3 is CASSLGPGDGYGYTF. CDR3 nucleotide sequence: TGTGCCAGCAGCTTAGGTCCAGGGGACGGCTATGGCTACACCTTC.

Of note for this clone: Relative to the germline gene, one junction end is altered; a read error may explain this. The V call is TRBV15, the J call TRBJ2-6; TRBD1 might be the D (5 bases). The CDR3 extends over 18 amino acids. Per germline, CDR1 LNHNV and CDR2 YYDKDF (reference sequence). The CDR3 loop is CATSPPAGVLPGANGLTF. DNA for the CDR3: TGTGCCACCAGCCCCCCGGCAGGCGTTCTCCCTGGGGCCAACGGCCTGACTTTC.

This sequence joins TRBV9 and TRBJ1-1; 7 bases align to TRBD1. With 0 bases clipped from V and 4 bases from J, the junction kept 6 bases outside the gene matches. The CDR3 is 15 amino acids. Germline V gene data show CDR1 as SGDLS and CDR2 as YYNGEE. CDR3 nucleotides: TGTGCCAGCAGCGTAGGGAAGGGGGCTGTCACTGAAGCTTTCTTT. Translation gives CASSVGKGAVTEAFF.

This clone showed up just a few times. One junction end disagrees with the germline gene, perhaps due to a read error. CDR3 region: CSAEEGVEYGYTF. The CDR3 DNA follows: TGCAGCGCTGAAGAGGGAGTAGAGTATGGCTACACCTTC. The chain combines TRBV29-1 with TRBJ1-2, with D uncertain. Germline V lookup: CDR1 SQVTM, CDR2 ANQGSEA. CDR3 length: 13 residues.

Here the CDR3 reads CASSRGLTSGETQYF. CDR3 bases: TGTGCCAGTAGTAGGGGACTCACCTCGGGGGAGACCCAGTACTTC. This sequence joins TRBV19 and TRBJ2-5; D is perhaps TRBD2 (6 bases). The ends were cut back, 4 bases at V and 5 bases at J, with 17 bases in the middle. In germline, CDR1 is LNHDA, CDR2 SQIVND (reference sequence). CDR3 length: 15 residues.